What follows are 16 T cell receptor beta chains derived from one specimen sequenced in a study of blood T cell repertoires in COVID-19. The data were produced by immunoSEQ multiplex PCR, yet TCRdb's version contains in-frame clones alone and is incomplete. The table lists about 46,000 clones, 80% to 90% of them singletons, with around 33% in the top ten. The specimen sequenced was peripheral blood. The receptor set was obtained from an elderly woman with COVID-19, enrolled during active disease.

V is TRBV18 and J is TRBJ2-5; a weak D match, TRBD2 (6 bases). The CDR3 contains 14 residues. From germline, CDR1 is KGHSH and CDR2 LQKENI. The V gene lost 1 base and the J gene lost 5 bases, with 11 bases spanning the gap. Here the CDR3 reads CASSPLISGETQYF. The CDR3 nucleotides read TGTGCCAGCTCACCACTGATCAGCGGGGAGACCCAGTACTTC.

The chain combines TRBV7-9 with TRBJ1-4; 7 positions match TRBD1. The length of the CDR3 is 15 residues. The ends lost 5 bases at V and 2 bases at J; junction bases unmatched: 5. Per the germline V gene, CDR1 is SEHNR and CDR2 is FQNEAQ (reference sequence). The CDR3 nucleotides are TGTGCCAGCAGCGTAGAGACAGGGACTAATGAAAAACTGTTTTTT. Protein product: CASSVETGTNEKLFF.

The chain uses TRBV5-4 and TRBJ2-1, with 7 bases lining up with TRBD2. Losses at the gene ends were 0 bases for V and 3 bases for J; bases not matched to a gene: 9. There are 17 residues in the CDR3. Germline V gene sequence: CDR1 SGHNT, CDR2 YYREEE (reference sequence). DNA of the CDR3: TGTGCCAGCAGCTTGGCCCCCCGACTAGCTATCTACAATGAGCAGTTCTTC. The encoded protein is CASSLAPRLAIYNEQFF.

The V and J genes are TRBV21-1 and TRBJ2-2; TRBD1, the D gene given by the table, was not confirmed from the DNA. TRBV21-1 is shown as a pseudogene. CDR3 length: 17 amino acids. The CDR3 region is CASTPKGQGAFSGELFF. In nucleotides, the CDR3 is TGTGCCAGCACCCCAAAAGGGCAGGGGGCGTTCTCCGGGGAGCTGTTTTTT.

The rearrangement links TRBV5-1 to TRBJ1-1; D ambiguous. Germline V gene sequence: CDR1 SGHRS, CDR2 YFSETQ. V was pared by 0 bases and J by 9 bases, with 15 bases between. This CDR3 is 14 amino acids long. The DNA for the CDR3 is TGCGCCAGCAGCTTGGGTGTCACAGAAGCTCAAGCTTTCTTT. Translated: CASSLGVTEAQAFF.

This sequence joins TRBV5-1 and TRBJ1-1, with TRBD1 as a possible D gene (6 bases). The CDR3 consists of 14 residues. Per germline, CDR1 SGHRS and CDR2 YFSETQ. Trimming removed 3 bases from V and 1 base from J, with 10 bases in between. The CDR3 nucleotides are TGCGCCAGCAGCTCAACAGGGTCGAACACTGAAGCTTTCTTT. This translates into CASSSTGSNTEAFF.

This chain links TRBV3-1 (or the pseudogene TRBV3-2) with TRBJ1-3; 10 positions agree with TRBD1. Germline V gives CDR1 LGHDT, CDR2 YNNKEL (reference sequence). The trim removed 1 base at V and 0 bases at J, leaving 12 bases unmatched. CDR3 length: 20 residues. CDR3 protein: CASSQGDSGTGAFSGNTIYF. CDR3 nucleotide sequence: TGTGCCAGCAGCCAAGGGGACTCCGGGACAGGGGCATTCTCTGGAAACACCATATATTTT.

V is TRBV28 and J is TRBJ1-5; a weak D match, TRBD1 (6 bases). V shed 2 bases and J shed 1 base, with 6 bases lying between them. The CDR3 is 14 residues long. Germline lookup yields CDR1 MDHEN and CDR2 SYDVKM. CDR3 sequence reads: CASSLDRSNQPQHF. The CDR3 coding sequence is TGTGCCAGCAGTTTAGACAGGAGCAATCAGCCCCAGCATTTT.

The chain employs TRBV6-5 and TRBJ2-7; TRBD1 agrees at 8 bases. V dropped 6 bases and J dropped 3; count of bases not matched to a gene: 10. CDR3 length equals 15 residues. Germline CDR1 is MNHEY and CDR2 is SVGAGI. CDR3 loop: CASSAGQGGFYEQYF. CDR3 sequence (DNA): TGTGCCAGCAGCGCCGGACAGGGCGGATTCTACGAGCAGTACTTC.

This chain connects TRBV4-2 to TRBJ1-2; a weak D match, TRBD1 (6 bases). Germline-derived CDR1 and CDR2 are LGHNA and YNFKEQ. The CDR3 is made up of 16 amino acids. V was shortened by 0 bases and J by 8 bases, with 19 bases between the two germline ends. The CDR3, as DNA: TGTGCCAGCAGCCAAGATTCCTGGGCAGGGGCAGGCGGCTACACCTTC. Its protein product is CASSQDSWAGAGGYTF.

This sequence joins TRBV6-5 and TRBJ2-5; 7 bases are a match to TRBD1. The CDR3 spans 13 residues. The V and J ends lost 5 bases and 2 bases, in that order; junction bases with no gene match: 2. The germline CDR1 and CDR2 sequences are MNHEY and SVGAGI. CDR3: CASSRDRQETQYF. CDR3 coding DNA: TGTGCCAGCAGTCGGGACAGACAAGAGACCCAGTACTTC.

The chain's CDR3 is CASRSIGGANTEAFF. The CDR3 coding sequence is TGTGCCAGCAGATCTATCGGAGGGGCGAACACTGAAGCTTTCTTT. The rearrangement links TRBV2 to TRBJ1-1; a weak D match, TRBD1 (5 bases). Trimming removed 6 bases from V and 1 base from J, with 15 bases in between. The CDR3 spans 15 residues. Germline lookup yields CDR1 SNHLY and CDR2 FYNNEI.

This chain links TRBV18 with TRBJ2-1, with a tentative D call TRBD1 (5 bases). The CDR3 loop spans 12 amino acids. V was cut by 1 base and J by 8 bases, with 6 bases left in between. Looked up from germline, CDR1 is KGHSH and CDR2 is LQKENI. CDR3 sequence: CASSPRGHEQFF. Here the CDR3 DNA reads TGTGCCAGCTCACCACGGGGCCATGAGCAGTTCTTC. Together with reference TRBV18 and TRBJ2-1, the CDR3 gives the full variable domain: NAGVMQNPRHLVRRRGQEARLRCSPMKGHSHVYWYRQLPEEGLKFMVYLQKENIIDESGMPKERFSAEFPKEGPSILRIQQVVRGDSAAYFCASSPRGHEQFFGPGTRLTVL.

The CDR3 DNA follows: TGTGCCAGCAGTTTAAGGTTCCGGGACACTCCTATGTTTTTT. This codes for CASSLRFRDTPMFF. This chain uses TRBV27 with TRBJ1-4; possibly TRBD1 for D (6 bases). This CDR3 spans 14 amino acids. CDR1 is MNHEY and CDR2 is SMNVEV in the germline V gene (reference sequence). V lost 2 bases and J 15 bases, leaving 19 bases between the germline ends.

The rearrangement links TRBV6-6 to TRBJ1-2; the D is unclear. This CDR3 has 15 amino acids. Germline V gene lookup returns CDR1 MNHNY and CDR2 SVGAGI (reference sequence). Trimming left V 2 bases short and J 2 bases short, with 12 bases between. CDR3 region: CASSYVENKNYGYTF. The CDR3 coding sequence is TGTGCCAGCAGTTACGTGGAGAACAAAAACTATGGCTACACCTTC.

The V call is TRBV4-1, the J call TRBJ1-2; D unresolved. This CDR3 is built from 16 residues. Germline CDR1 is MGHRA and CDR2 is YSYEKL. Trimming pared 1 base from V and 4 bases from J, leaving 16 bases between. The CDR3 here is CASSQGPLMALYGYTF. CDR3 bases: TGCGCCAGCAGCCAAGGGCCCCTCATGGCCCTCTATGGCTACACCTTC.